These T cell receptor beta chains were read from a single sample in a study of sequential checkpoint blockade in melanoma. This table comes from immunoSEQ multiplex PCR, and its TCRdb copy is limited to in-frame clones, with some not included. The table lists thousands of clones, roughly three fifths of them singletons. The sample here was CD8+ T cells sorted from blood (inferred from file names), taken from a patient given nivolumab and ipilimumab in sequence. The receptors shown here come from a human donor with melanoma. Each CDR3 is given with its conserved first and last residue. Not all rows give a size; the values are once, few, many and, for expanded clones, a class.

clone size: few
V gene: TRBV7-8
CDR3 protein: CASSSGQGGYTF

clone size: NA
V gene: TRBV6-1
CDR3 protein: CASSEGPGGPYEQYF

clone size: NA
V gene: TRBV11-2
CDR3 protein: CASSNSYEQYF

clone size: few
V gene: TRBV4-2
CDR3 protein: CASSPLAGGPDEQFF

clone size: once
V gene: TRBV10-3
CDR3 protein: CATRQGENTGELFF

clone size: few
V gene: TRBV19
CDR3 protein: CASSPGGNYGYTF

clone size: NA
V gene: TRBV7-3
CDR3 protein: CASSPGQGPYEQYF

clone size: NA
V gene: TRBV9
CDR3 protein: CASSVDGSGEQYF

clone size: NA
V gene: TRBV30
CDR3 protein: CAWSWGQGHNEQFF

clone size: NA
V gene: TRBV7-9
CDR3 protein: CASSLVGDSNYGYTF

clone size: NA
V gene: TRBV7-3
CDR3 protein: CASSFVRAETQYF

clone size: NA
V gene: TRBV7-9
CDR3 protein: CASSFRARAGGPIDTQYF

clone size: NA
V gene: TRBV5-1
CDR3 protein: CASSLYSGAEAFF

clone size: NA
V gene: TRBV14
CDR3 protein: CASSQVSGFTDTQYF

clone size: NA
V gene: TRBV9
CDR3 protein: CASSAEGQGTEAFF

clone size: NA
V gene: TRBV10-3
CDR3 protein: CAISIFGLGTGTNTGELFF

clone size: NA
V gene: TRBV13
CDR3 protein: CASSSRGVHQETQYF

clone size: once
V gene: TRBV27
CDR3 protein: CASSSMTTSGGLNEQFF

clone size: medium-sized
V gene: TRBV19
CDR3 protein: CASSILDRVSSPLHF

clone size: few
V gene: TRBV9
CDR3 protein: CASSKGLPGELFF

clone size: NA
V gene: TRBV7-9
CDR3 protein: CASSSDRANYGYTF

clone size: NA
V gene: TRBV4-3
CDR3 protein: CASSRTGTDTQYF

clone size: NA
V gene: TRBV10-1
CDR3 protein: CASSESQGIGADTQYF

clone size: few
V gene: TRBV5-5
CDR3 protein: CASSLAGNTEAFF

clone size: NA
V gene: TRBV25-1
CDR3 protein: CASSESLTGAYNSPLHF

clone size: NA
V gene: TRBV19
CDR3 protein: CASSIEGGQDTEALF

clone size: NA
V gene: TRBV6-5
CDR3 protein: CASSPSGEMTEAFF

clone size: medium-sized
V gene: TRBV25-1
CDR3 protein: CASSELAGKYQETQYF